This note documents a single T cell receptor (beta chain) sequence. Its target antigen remains unknown. Per-base quality was not reported, and no clone a single base away is much larger than it. This entry comes from a study of T cells after yellow fever vaccination (dated by TCRdb to between 2018 and 2021). In the study overall: The SMART-Seq v4 Ultra Low Input RNA kit was used to prepare libraries from fractions with low cell numbers. Two healthy male donors, one aged 18 to 30 and one aged 30 to 40 years, made up the cohort. To follow T-cell clones before and after primary and booster YFV17D yellow fever vaccination, bulk TCR alpha and beta repertoires were sequenced over time. Blood was collected at multiple timepoints before and after primary and secondary immunization, and bulk PBMC replicates and cell subsets were isolated.

Overall study outcomes, separate from this receptor: Most clones expanded after primary vaccination (around 96% of CD4 and 88% of CD8) were re-detected after the booster, suggesting that broad memory maintenance occurred. A small share of clonotypes was detected in both CD4 and CD8 compartments, with the overlap likely arising from convergent recombination. Computational filtering was needed because FACS-sorted repertoires could contain abundant contaminating clonotypes from the bulk population. Because the study included only two donors, the extent to which the findings can be generalized is limited. Compared with the primary T-cell response, the secondary T-cell response was faster but weaker, reaching its peak on day 5 rather than on day 15.

The germline V gene (reference sequence) specifies MNHEY as CDR1 and SMNVEV as CDR2. Germline trimming amounts to 7 bases on V and 7 bases on J, with 13 as the count of junction bases outside the gene matches. The CDR3 goes from the cysteine to the phenylalanine over 15 residues. The retained sequence is limited to the CDR3, 45 bases, with the frame set at the first base. The sample was run on an Illumina NovaSeq 6000. TCR cDNA was synthesized by 5'RACE template switching, through which a universal primer site and unique molecular identifiers were introduced. Priming of cDNA synthesis was performed from both the TCR alpha and TCR beta constant segments. Libraries were amplified in two PCR steps, with sample barcodes and sequencing adapters added in the second step. Sequencing of libraries was performed on Illumina HiSeq 2500 (2x100 bp) or NovaSeq (2x150 bp). In the source study's methods: MIGEC handled demultiplexing of reads and collapsing into UMI consensus sequences, while MiXCR performed V(D)J alignment. Vaccine-responding clonotypes were identified with edgeR using replicate PBMC samples, with FDR below 0.01 and a log2 fold change above 5 up to day 15 being required. Each bulk clonotype was labeled CD4 or CD8 based on which sequenced repertoire, CD4 or CD8, contained the clonotype at higher abundance. TCRdb applied fastp at Q25 and MiXCR to the public reads, then kept only in-frame beta chains. Entries that share a CDR3 protein sequence are merged under the most common genes and DNA. These V and J calls derive from TCRdb rather than the authors' analysis. Recorded for this sample are some 150,000 distinct CDR3 sequences; approximately 11% of them occurred a single time. The top ten hold around 34% of the sample.

This specimen's treatment or condition label, per the study, means: live attenuated yellow fever vaccine strain. A standard Ficoll-Paque protocol was used to isolate PBMCs from peripheral blood. CD4 and CD8 T-cell fractions were isolated with Dynabeads CD4 and CD8 positive selection kits. TriZol was used to extract RNA from bulk PBMCs, CD4 and CD8 fractions, and dextramer-positive and dextramer-negative fractions. Sequenced material: CD8+ T cells sorted from PBMCs, taken 15 days after the yellow fever booster vaccination. The receptor was isolated from a man between 18 and 35 years old who received the YFV17D yellow fever vaccine. The sequence links TRBV27 to TRBJ2-4; a stretch of 7 junction bases matches TRBD2. The CDR3 corresponds to CASTVTSASPNIQYF. The nucleotides are TGTGCCAGCACAGTCACTAGCGCCTCACCCAACATTCAGTACTTC.